The 16 T cell receptor beta chains below come from one sample, sequenced in a study of T cell changes during pregnancy in multiple sclerosis. The assay was immunoSEQ multiplex PCR, and TCRdb's table has in-frame clones only and misses some. The repertoire holds tens of thousands of clones, with 90% to 95% as singletons. The sample here was CD8+ T cells from peripheral blood mononuclear cells, taken before pregnancy. The receptors shown here come from a female donor with multiple sclerosis, enrolled in a pregnancy study.

CDR3: CASRDYRSQETQYF. The CDR3 DNA reads TGTGCCAGTAGAGATTACAGGAGCCAAGAGACCCAGTACTTC. This chain connects TRBV19 to TRBJ2-5; weak D call: TRBD1 (5 bases). The CDR3 runs 14 residues. V lost 6 bases and J 1 base, leaving 12 bases between the germline ends. Germline loops: CDR1 LNHDA, CDR2 SQIVND (reference sequence). Using reference TRBV19 and TRBJ2-5 for the parts outside the CDR3, the full variable domain is DGGITQSPKYLFRKEGQNVTLSCEQNLNHDAMYWYRQDPGQGLRLIYYSQIVNDFQKGDIAEGYSVSREKKESFPLTVTSAQKNPTAFYLCASRDYRSQETQYFGPGTRLLVL.

The chain recombines TRBV7-9 with TRBJ1-1; D gene ambiguous. This CDR3 comprises 16 residues. Trimming cost V 5 bases and J 0 bases, with 16 bases left between them. Germline V gives CDR1 SEHNR, CDR2 FQNEAQ (reference sequence). CDR3 in DNA: TGTGCCAGCAGCCCCCAAAGCGCTTTCGTGAACACTGAAGCTTTCTTT. Amino acid sequence: CASSPQSAFVNTEAFF.

The rearrangement uses TRBV9 and TRBJ2-2; 12 bases match TRBD2. The CDR3 spans 14 residues. Germline assignment: CDR1 SGDLS and CDR2 YYNGEE. J gave up 7 bases and V 2 bases, and 0 bases lay outside the gene matches. CDR3 bases: TGTGCCAGCAGCGTGGGACTAGCGGGCGGGGAGCTGTTTTTT. Its translation is CASSVGLAGGELFF.

This chain joins TRBV12-5 and TRBJ2-2, with D perhaps TRBD1 (5 bases). The CDR3 runs to 14 residues. Germline V CDR1 and CDR2: LGHNT, FRNRAP. V dropped 7 bases and J dropped 0 bases, with 9 bases sitting between them. In DNA, the CDR3 is TGTGCTAGTGCCGACAGCACGAACACCGGGGAGCTGTTTTTT. Translation gives CASADSTNTGELFF.

V usage is TRBV28 and J usage is TRBJ2-1; 13 bases map to TRBD2. This CDR3 comprises 17 residues. Germline loops: CDR1 MDHEN, CDR2 SYDVKM. Trimming removed 3 bases from V and 4 bases from J; junction bases left unmatched: 6. The chain's CDR3 is CASSFPKLAGGYNEQFF. DNA of the CDR3: TGTGCCAGCAGTTTCCCCAAACTAGCGGGAGGGTACAATGAGCAGTTCTTC.

The chain uses TRBV18 and TRBJ2-1; 10 positions agree with TRBD1. The J segment lost 5 bases and the V segment lost 4 bases, leaving 8 bases of the junction unmatched. CDR3 length: 16 amino acids. Per germline, CDR1 KGHSH and CDR2 LQKENI. Here the CDR3 DNA reads TGTGCCAGCTCACTAGGGACAGGGGAGAGGAACAATGAGCAGTTCTTC. It yields the protein CASSLGTGERNNEQFF.

The V gene is TRBV6-6, the J gene TRBJ2-3; 9 bases map to TRBD2. V was pared by 6 bases and J by 7 bases, with 11 bases of the junction left unmatched. Per germline, CDR1 MNHNY and CDR2 SVGAGI (reference sequence). The CDR3 consists of 15 residues. The CDR3 reads CASRRAASGVNTQYF. Written as DNA, the CDR3 is TGTGCCAGCAGGCGAGCGGCTAGCGGGGTTAATACGCAGTATTTT.

The J gene is TRBJ2-3, the V gene TRBV5-1, with 7 bases identical to TRBD1. The V gene's germline CDR1 is SGHRS and CDR2 YFSETQ. This CDR3 comprises 13 residues. V lost 8 bases to trimming and J lost 3 bases; unmatched junction nucleotides: 6. This CDR3 reads CASRDSLTDTQYF. CDR3 DNA: TGCGCCAGTAGGGACAGTTTAACAGATACGCAGTATTTT.

The rearrangement joins TRBV14 to TRBJ1-3, with 7 bases aligning to TRBD1. The ends lost 0 bases at V and 3 bases at J; junction bases unmatched: 11. Germline CDR1 SGHDN, CDR2 FVKESK. The CDR3 runs 18 residues. This CDR3 is CASSQDPLPTGIGNTIYF. The CDR3 DNA is TGTGCCAGCAGCCAAGATCCCCTACCGACAGGGATTGGAAACACCATATATTTT.

The chain employs TRBV7-6 and TRBJ1-3, with TRBD1 identical over 10 bases. CDR1 SGHVS and CDR2 FNYEAQ come from the germline V gene. The CDR3 has 15 amino acids. Losses at the gene ends were 3 bases for V and 8 bases for J; bases not matched to a gene: 7. As DNA, the CDR3 is TGTGCCAGCAGCTTCACCGGGACAGGGGAGGACACCATATATTTT. Translating gives CASSFTGTGEDTIYF.

In its sample, this clone is large. The chain carries TRBV4-2 and TRBJ2-2, with TRBD2 matching 11 bases. V lost 4 bases and J lost 3; bases outside the gene matches: 1. The CDR3 consists of 15 residues. The germline gives CDR1 LGHNA, CDR2 YNFKEQ. CDR3 coding DNA: TGTGCCAGCAGCCCACTAGCGGGAGACACCGGGGAGCTGTTTTTT. It codes for CASSPLAGDTGELFF.

The V and J genes are TRBV15 and TRBJ2-1, with D tentatively TRBD2 (6 bases). Trimming removed 0 bases at V and 4 bases at J, with 19 bases between. This CDR3 comprises 18 residues. CDR1 is LNHNV and CDR2 is YYDKDF in the germline V gene (reference sequence). CDR3 amino acids: CATSRDPPWLASYNEQFF. The CDR3 DNA reads as TGTGCCACCAGCAGAGATCCCCCTTGGCTAGCGAGTTACAATGAGCAGTTCTTC.

The V and J genes are TRBV29-1 and TRBJ2-7; possibly TRBD2 for D (5 bases). CDR1 and CDR2 (germline): SQVTM, ANQGSEA. Trimming cost V 6 bases and J 2 bases, with 11 bases left between them. The CDR3 is 12 amino acids. CDR3 nucleotide sequence: TGCAGCGTGAACACGGGAACCTACGAGCAGTACTTC. Amino acid sequence: CSVNTGTYEQYF.

V is TRBV5-5 and J is TRBJ2-2, with 10 bases fitting TRBD2. Germline V CDR1 and CDR2: SGHKS, YYEKEE (reference sequence). The CDR3 has 17 amino acids. Trimming took 3 bases from V and 5 from J; bases not matched to a gene: 10. Here the CDR3 reads CASSSRLAGEGTGELFF. The CDR3 nucleotides read TGTGCCAGCAGCTCCCGACTAGCGGGTGAGGGGACCGGGGAGCTGTTTTTT.

V and J are TRBV21-1 and TRBJ2-1; the table's D call of TRBD2 was not tested on the DNA. TRBV21-1 corresponds to a pseudogene. The CDR3 contains 15 residues. The CDR3 is CASRRTSGSINEQFF. As DNA, the CDR3 is TGTGCCAGCAGACGGACTAGCGGGAGTATCAATGAGCAGTTCTTC.

Ten or more counts support this clone. This chain uses TRBV6-1 with TRBJ2-7; TRBD1 is a possible D gene (6 bases). From germline, CDR1 is MNHNS and CDR2 SASEGT. V was clipped by 6 bases and J by 6 bases, with 15 bases between them. The CDR3 has 13 residues. In DNA, the CDR3 is TGTGCCAGCAGCCTACAGGGAGAGCTCGAGCAGTACTTC. This codes for CASSLQGELEQYF.